Listed here is a single TCR beta chain. The antigen is not known. The data originate from a study of OX40 agonist ivuxolimab in advanced cancers. Study in general: Patients received intravenous ivuxolimab every 2 weeks at 0.01 to 10 mg/kg. Patients enrolled in dose escalation were diagnosed with hepatocellular carcinoma, melanoma, renal cell or head and neck cancer.

Only in-frame clones appear in the TCRdb table, and some are missing; sequencing was by immunoSEQ multiplex PCR. Here the sample spans under 30,000 clones, about 77% being singletons. Study-level results: Partial responders at 0.1-3.0 mg/kg showed near-lowest clonal expansion. In the 0.1 to 3.0 mg/kg range, CD4+ and CD8+ blood T cells had expanded clonally by week 6.

This TCR was recovered from an adult with an advanced solid tumor such as melanoma, head and neck, liver or kidney cancer. Specimen: CD4+ or CD8+ T cells sorted from blood, collected in a trial of the OX40 agonist ivuxolimab.

DNA of the CDR3: TGTGCCAGCAGTTCGGGACAGGGTTACAATGAGCAGTTCTTC. Its translation: CASSSGQGYNEQFF. The chain couples TRBV28 to TRBJ2-1; 9 bases are a match to TRBD1. The CDR3 sequence is 14 residues long. The V and J ends lost 4 bases and 4 bases, in that order; junction bases with no gene match: 2. Looked up from germline, CDR1 is MDHEN and CDR2 is SYDVKM. Drawing the rest from reference TRBV28 and TRBJ2-1, the complete variable domain is DVKVTQSSRYLVKRTGEKVFLECVQDMDHENMFWYRQDPGLGLRLIYFSYDVKMKEKGDIPEGYSVSREKKERFSLILESASTNQTSMYLCASSSGQGYNEQFFGPGTRLTVL.